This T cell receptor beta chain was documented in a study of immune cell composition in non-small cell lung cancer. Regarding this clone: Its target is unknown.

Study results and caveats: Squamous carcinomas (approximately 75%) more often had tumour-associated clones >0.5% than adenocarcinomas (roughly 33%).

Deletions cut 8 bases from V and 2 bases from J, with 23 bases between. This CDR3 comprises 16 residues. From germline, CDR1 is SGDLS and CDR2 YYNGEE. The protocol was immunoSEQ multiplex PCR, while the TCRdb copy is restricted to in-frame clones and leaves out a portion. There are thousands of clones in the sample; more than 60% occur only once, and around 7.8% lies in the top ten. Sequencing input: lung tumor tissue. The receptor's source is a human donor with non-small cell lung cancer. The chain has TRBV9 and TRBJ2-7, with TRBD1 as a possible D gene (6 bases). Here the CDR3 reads CARKQGPRALTYEQYF. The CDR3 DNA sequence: TGTGCCAGAAAACAGGGACCCAGGGCGTTAACCTACGAGCAGTACTTC.